Presented here are 25 T cell receptor beta chains from one specimen sequenced in a study of human T cells and chemical hapten exposure. MiXCR was run by TCRdb on the RACE reads, yielding one entry per CDR3 protein. Seen here are around 120,000 distinct CDR3 sequences, about 14% observed once, and the top ten hold around 3%. The time point was: pre-sensitization, week 0. As to treatment: therapeutic diphenylcyclopropenone sensitization with weekly scalp DPC. Source: whole blood, taken in connection with sensitization to the hapten diphenylcyclopropenone (DPC). Receptor source: a woman aged 18-29 years with alopecia areata. Some clones in this sample may be carry-over from other donors' samples.

The gene calls are TRBV10-3 and TRBJ2-1; 7 nucleotides align to TRBD1. Germline V gene lookup returns CDR1 ENHRY and CDR2 SYGVKD. This CDR3 comprises 14 residues. V shed 6 bases, J shed 6 bases, and the junction held 8 bases outside the gene matches. The chain's CDR3 is CAISPTGVGNEQFF. The DNA for the CDR3 is TGTGCCATCAGCCCTACAGGGGTGGGCAATGAGCAGTTCTTC.

In its sample, this clonotype was seen many times. V usage is TRBV3-1 and J usage is TRBJ2-2; TRBD2 matches 7 bases. Trimming at V came to 0 bases and at J to 1 base, leaving 2 bases not matched to a gene. This CDR3 spans 16 amino acids. The germline CDR1 and CDR2 sequences are LGHDT and YNNKEL (reference sequence). CDR3 DNA: TGTGCCAGCAGCCAAGATCCGGGGGGGAACACCGGGGAGCTGTTTTTT. Its protein product is CASSQDPGGNTGELFF.

This chain links TRBV20-1 with TRBJ1-5; the D is unclear. Trimming took off 4 bases at V and 1 base at J, with 8 bases between the two ends. The CDR3 consists of 13 residues. The germline V gene encodes CDR1 DFQATT and CDR2 SNEGSKA (reference sequence). CDR3 sequence reads: CSAKGNSNQPQHF. For the CDR3, the DNA is TGCAGTGCTAAAGGGAACAGCAATCAGCCCCAGCATTTT.

About this clonotype itself: Since a much larger clone is just one base distant, this may be a read error. The rearrangement uses TRBV3-1 and TRBJ2-7; 8 bases match TRBD1. This CDR3 is built from 12 residues. Germline V gene sequence: CDR1 LGHDT, CDR2 YNNKEL (reference sequence). CDR3 in DNA: TGTGCCAGCGGCCAGCTCGGACAGGGTTCCTATTTC. This encodes CASGQLGQGSYF.

This clonotype was observed many times. The chain uses TRBV6-1 and TRBJ1-1; D is unclear. Germline V CDR1 and CDR2: MNHNS, SASEGT. Deletions cut 5 bases from V and 11 bases from J, with 9 bases between. This CDR3 spans 10 amino acids. The CDR3 protein is CASSPTRAFF. The CDR3 DNA reads TGTGCCAGCAGTCCAACTAGGGCTTTCTTT.

This clonotype was seen ten or more times. An end of the junction differs from the germline gene, which may be a read error. The chain is built from TRBV5-1 and TRBJ1-2; D might be TRBD1 (5 bases). The CDR3 spans 13 residues. CDR1 is SGHRS and CDR2 is YFSETQ in the germline V gene. The DNA for the CDR3 is TGTGCCAGCAGCTTCGACAGTAACTATGGCTACACCTTC. Protein product: CASSFDSNYGYTF. The variable domain in full, with the rest retrieved from reference TRBV5-1 and TRBJ1-2, is KAGVTQTPRYLIKTRGQQVTLSCSPISGHRSVSWYQQTPGQGLQFLFEYFSETQRNKGNFPGRFSGRQFSNSRSEMNVSTLELGDSALYLCASSFDSNYGYTFGSGTRLTVV.

V is TRBV12-3 or TRBV12-4 and J is TRBJ1-2; D possibly corresponds to TRBD1 (5 bases). The ends were cut back, 3 bases at V and 6 bases at J, with 11 bases in the middle. The CDR3 has 13 amino acids. The chain's CDR3 is CASSFRDRNGYTF. The CDR3 coding sequence is TGTGCCAGCAGTTTTAGGGACCGGAATGGCTACACCTTC.

This clonotype was counted between two and nine times. In DNA, the CDR3 is TGCGCCAGCAGCTTGGATCCCGGGACGCCCTCCTACGAGCAGTACTTC. Amino acid sequence: CASSLDPGTPSYEQYF. The chain combines TRBV5-1 with TRBJ2-7; D is perhaps TRBD1 or TRBD2 (5 bases each). V was shortened by 0 bases and J by 0 bases, with 13 bases between the two germline ends. There are 16 residues in the CDR3. CDR1 is SGHRS and CDR2 is YFSETQ in the germline V gene. Full variable domain (missing parts from reference TRBV5-1 and TRBJ2-7): KAGVTQTPRYLIKTRGQQVTLSCSPISGHRSVSWYQQTPGQGLQFLFEYFSETQRNKGNFPGRFSGRQFSNSRSEMNVSTLELGDSALYLCASSLDPGTPSYEQYFGPGTRLTVT.

This clonotype was seen a handful of times. The chain is built from TRBV29-1 and TRBJ2-2; weak D call: TRBD2 (6 bases). The CDR3 extends over 14 amino acids. Germline V CDR1 and CDR2: SQVTM, ANQGSEA. With 0 bases removed from V and 5 bases from J, the gap between germline ends came to 10 bases. In DNA form, the CDR3 reads TGCAGCGTTGAAGATTCGGGGGTTACCGGGGAGCTGTTTTTT. This encodes CSVEDSGVTGELFF.

This clonotype has ten or more counts. The chain employs TRBV12-3 or TRBV12-4 and TRBJ1-5, with TRBD1 matching 9 bases. CDR3 length equals 13 residues. V dropped 5 bases and J dropped 7; count of bases not matched to a gene: 3. The CDR3 region is CASSPGQGQPQHF. The CDR3 DNA sequence: TGTGCCAGCAGTCCGGGACAGGGACAGCCCCAGCATTTT.

The chain combines TRBV28 with TRBJ2-4; D is unresolved. The V end lost 5 bases, the J end lost 1 base, and 9 bases lay between the germline ends. The CDR3 loop spans 14 amino acids. The germline CDR1 and CDR2 sequences are MDHEN and SYDVKM. The CDR3 nucleotides read TGTGCCAGCAGTATGGCAAATGCCAAAAACATTCAGTACTTC. Protein: CASSMANAKNIQYF.

In regard to this clonotype: This may stem from a read error, because a much larger clone lies one nucleotide away. In nucleotides, the CDR3 is TGTGCCAACAGCCGCTACTCGGCCGGGGAGCTGTTTTTT. It encodes CANSRYSAGELFF. V gene TRBV3-1 combines with J gene TRBJ2-2, with no clear D. The CDR3 runs to 13 residues. Germline V gene lookup returns CDR1 LGHDT and CDR2 YNNKEL (reference sequence).

This clonotype has a count of ten or more. The rearrangement uses TRBV7-8 and TRBJ2-2; D not resolved. In germline, CDR1 is SGHVS, CDR2 FQNEAQ. V lost 6 bases and J lost 6, with 5 bases in between. This CDR3 is 11 amino acids long. CDR3 loop: CASRTAGELFF. The DNA for the CDR3 is TGTGCCAGCAGGACCGCCGGGGAGCTGTTTTTT. Filled out from reference TRBV7-8 and TRBJ2-2, the complete variable domain reads GAGVSQSPRYKVAKRGQDVALRCDPISGHVSLFWYQQALGQGPEFLTYFQNEAQLDKSGLPSDRFFAERPEGSVSTLKIQRTQQEDSAVYLCASRTAGELFFGEGSRLTVL.

This sequence joins TRBV15 and TRBJ1-2, with D maybe TRBD1 (5 bases). Germline assignment: CDR1 LNHNV and CDR2 YYDKDF (reference sequence). V shed 0 bases and J shed 9 bases, with 14 bases lying between them. The CDR3 loop spans 14 amino acids. This CDR3 is CATSRDGAPKSYTF. CDR3 bases: TGTGCCACCAGCAGAGATGGGGCCCCCAAAAGCTACACCTTC.

This rearrangement joins TRBV20-1 to TRBJ2-4; 8 bases line up with TRBD2. The CDR3 is made up of 15 amino acids. Germline assignment: CDR1 DFQATT and CDR2 SNEGSKA (reference sequence). Germline trimming cut 1 base from V and 0 bases from J; bases unmatched to any gene: 2. As DNA, the CDR3 is TGCAGTGCTAGAGGGGGACTAGTAGCCAAAAACATTCAGTACTTC. This sequence encodes CSARGGLVAKNIQYF.

The chain carries TRBV7-9 and TRBJ1-1, with 8 bases identical to TRBD1. Trimming removed 3 bases from V and 3 bases from J; junction bases left unmatched: 9. The CDR3 is 16 residues long. Germline CDR1 reads SEHNR; CDR2 reads FQNEAQ (reference sequence). This CDR3 reads CASSFNPTGVDTEAFF. For the CDR3, the DNA is TGTGCCAGCAGCTTTAACCCGACAGGGGTCGACACTGAAGCTTTCTTT.

The gene calls are TRBV12-5 and TRBJ1-2; 7 bases fit TRBD1. Germline V gene sequence: CDR1 LGHNT, CDR2 FRNRAP. CDR3 length: 15 residues. V shed 6 bases, J shed 9 bases, and the junction held 16 bases outside the gene matches. This chain's CDR3 is CASGENGDREKSYTF. The CDR3 nucleotides read TGTGCTAGTGGCGAGAACGGCGACAGGGAGAAAAGCTACACCTTC.

CDR3 residues: CASSNRDRRDNEQFF. DNA for the CDR3: TGTGCCAGTAGTAACCGGGACAGGCGCGACAATGAGCAGTTCTTC. This rearrangement joins TRBV19 to TRBJ2-1, with TRBD1 identical over 8 bases. In germline, CDR1 is LNHDA, CDR2 SQIVND (reference sequence). The CDR3 length is 15 residues. V trimming: 4 bases; J trimming: 5 bases; junction bases outside the gene matches: 7.

This chain joins TRBV7-8 and TRBJ2-7; possible D gene TRBD2, 5 bases. CDR3 length: 13 amino acids. V was pared by 5 bases and J by 6 bases, with 14 bases between. The germline V gene has CDR1 SGHVS and CDR2 FQNEAQ. The CDR3 loop reads CASSPGVSPEQYF. CDR3 nucleotides: TGTGCCAGCAGCCCCGGGGTGAGTCCCGAGCAGTACTTC. The entire variable domain, with the rest obtained from reference TRBV7-8 and TRBJ2-7, is as follows: GAGVSQSPRYKVAKRGQDVALRCDPISGHVSLFWYQQALGQGPEFLTYFQNEAQLDKSGLPSDRFFAERPEGSVSTLKIQRTQQEDSAVYLCASSPGVSPEQYFGPGTRLTVT.

The chain uses TRBV6-5 and TRBJ1-3; 9 nucleotides align to TRBD1. Trimming took 6 bases from V and 4 from J; bases not matched to a gene: 7. This CDR3 has 15 amino acids. The V gene's germline CDR1 is MNHEY and CDR2 SVGAGI. This CDR3 reads CASRGTGSLGNTIYF. CDR3 in DNA: TGTGCCAGCAGGGGGACAGGGTCTTTAGGAAACACCATATATTTT.

This clonotype has a count of ten or more. This sequence joins TRBV18 and TRBJ1-2; perhaps TRBD1 as D (6 bases). Trimming shortened V by 3 bases and J by 8 bases, and 16 bases separated the two germline ends. The CDR3 covers 14 residues. The germline V gene encodes CDR1 KGHSH and CDR2 LQKENI. The DNA for the CDR3 is TGTGCCAGCTCACCGGAAGCAGGGGCAGGCGGCTACACCTTC. This gives the protein CASSPEAGAGGYTF.

There are a few counts of this clonotype. The J gene is TRBJ2-1, the V gene TRBV20-1; TRBD2 aligns across 14 bases. This CDR3 contains 16 residues. Germline CDR1 reads DFQATT; CDR2 reads SNEGSKA (reference sequence). V shed 6 bases and J 3 bases; nucleotides not matched to a gene: 7. CDR3 DNA: TGCAGTGCAAGGACTAGCGGGGGGCTGGACTACAATGAGCAGTTCTTC. This gives the protein CSARTSGGLDYNEQFF.

This clonotype came up many times. The J gene is TRBJ2-3, the V gene TRBV6-5, with 9 bases matching TRBD2. The CDR3 totals 15 residues. With V trimmed by 6 bases and J by 2 bases, 6 bases remained unmatched. Germline V gene sequence: CDR1 MNHEY, CDR2 SVGAGI. CDR3 loop: CASRLVAGDTDTQYF. The CDR3 nucleotides read TGTGCCAGCAGGCTAGTAGCGGGGGACACAGATACGCAGTATTTT.

This clonotype was counted a few times. The rearrangement joins TRBV11-2 to TRBJ2-3; perhaps TRBD2 as D (6 bases). Germline assignment: CDR1 SGHAT and CDR2 FQNNGV. The length of the CDR3 is 15 residues. The ends were cut back, 4 bases at V and 8 bases at J, with 19 bases in the middle. In DNA, the CDR3 is TGTGCCAGCAGCTCAATTAACTCCGGAGGGAGTACGCAGTATTTT. It translates to CASSSINSGGSTQYF. Full variable domain (remainder filled in from reference TRBV11-2 and TRBJ2-3): EAGVAQSPRYKIIEKRQSVAFWCNPISGHATLYWYQQILGQGPKLLIQFQNNGVVDDSQLPKDRFSAERLKGVDSTLKIQPAKLEDSAVYLCASSSINSGGSTQYFGPGTRLTVL.

This clonotype was seen at least ten times. The genes are TRBV4-3 and TRBJ2-7; D is unclear. The CDR3 runs to 15 residues. Germline loops: CDR1 LGHNA, CDR2 YSLEER. The germline V and J ends were trimmed by 5 bases and 2 bases, with 16 bases remaining between them. The CDR3 DNA sequence: TGCGCCAGCAGCAGCCAGAGAACAACGGCCTACGAGCAGTACTTC. It yields the protein CASSSQRTTAYEQYF.